Presented here are 25 T cell receptor beta chains from one specimen sequenced in a study of blood T cell repertoires in COVID-19. Sequencing was performed with immunoSEQ multiplex PCR; in TCRdb, only in-frame clones are kept and a portion is missing. The data contain some 200,000 clones, nearly 90% of them singletons. Sequencing input: peripheral blood. The receptors stem from a man aged 60 to 75 with active or convalescent COVID-19.

This chain's CDR3 is CASSVGSQGEETQYF. The CDR3 region has the DNA TGTGCCAGCAGCGTAGGATCCCAGGGGGAAGAGACCCAGTACTTC. This chain joins TRBV9 and TRBJ2-5; 7 bases align to TRBD1. Germline trimming cut 0 bases from V and 3 bases from J; bases unmatched to any gene: 5. The CDR3 has 15 amino acids. The germline V gene has CDR1 SGDLS and CDR2 YYNGEE.

Written as DNA, the CDR3 is TGTGCTAGTGTCCCGGGACAGTCCCATCAGCCCCAGCATTTT. It is translated as CASVPGQSHQPQHF. The V gene is TRBV12-5, the J gene TRBJ1-5; 7 positions match TRBD1. This CDR3 is 14 amino acids long. CDR1 and CDR2 from the germline V gene are LGHNT and FRNRAP. The V and J ends lost 7 bases and 5 bases, in that order; junction bases with no gene match: 8.

This clone was seen only once. J is TRBJ2-6 and V is TRBV4-1; 11 bases align to TRBD2. Per germline, CDR1 MGHRA and CDR2 YSYEKL. This CDR3 comprises 18 residues. After removal of 0 bases from V and 3 bases from J, the junction contained 4 bases not matched to a gene. CDR3: CASSQDIAGGIGANVLTF. The DNA for the CDR3 is TGCGCCAGCAGCCAAGATATAGCGGGGGGGATTGGGGCCAACGTCCTGACTTTC.

This chain's CDR3 is CASSLDDTQYF. The DNA of the CDR3 is TGTGCCAGCAGTTTAGATGATACGCAGTATTTT. The V gene is TRBV6-5, the J gene TRBJ2-3; the D is unclear. Trimming pared 4 bases from V and 6 bases from J, leaving 5 bases between. The CDR3 is 11 amino acids. Germline V gene lookup returns CDR1 MNHEY and CDR2 SVGAGI.

The gene calls are TRBV7-9 and TRBJ1-6, with D possibly matching TRBD1 (6 bases). Trimming left V 3 bases short and J 9 bases short, with 12 bases between. Germline assignment: CDR1 SEHNR and CDR2 FQNEAQ (reference sequence). The length of the CDR3 is 14 residues. CDR3 residues: CASSFTGRGSPLHF. The CDR3 nucleotides read TGTGCCAGCAGCTTCACAGGGAGGGGTTCACCCCTCCACTTT.

The J gene is TRBJ1-1, the V gene TRBV19; no firm D call. This CDR3 region has 11 residues. Trimming removed 5 bases at V and 5 bases at J, with 6 bases between. Germline CDR1 LNHDA, CDR2 SQIVND (reference sequence). The CDR3 bases are TGTGCCAGTAGTGTCCAGACTGAAGCTTTCTTT. Its protein is CASSVQTEAFF.

The chain links TRBV4-1 to TRBJ2-3; no reliable D call. The ends were cut back, 0 bases at V and 5 bases at J, with 9 bases in the middle. Germline lookup yields CDR1 MGHRA and CDR2 YSYEKL. The length of the CDR3 is 14 residues. The CDR3 DNA is TGCGCCAGCAGCCAAGATACTCCCCTAGATACGCAGTATTTT. The encoded protein is CASSQDTPLDTQYF.

The chain recombines TRBV24-1 with TRBJ2-5, with 7 bases fitting TRBD2. This CDR3 spans 17 amino acids. V dropped 4 bases and J dropped 1; count of bases not matched to a gene: 11. In germline, CDR1 is KGHDR, CDR2 SFDVKD. The CDR3 reads CATSDPWGGSGQETQYF. The CDR3 nucleotides read TGTGCCACCAGTGACCCCTGGGGGGGTAGCGGCCAAGAGACCCAGTACTTC.

This chain joins TRBV5-6 and TRBJ2-5, with 7 positions matching TRBD2. This CDR3 is 14 amino acids long. Per germline, CDR1 SGHDT and CDR2 YYEEEE. The V gene end was trimmed by 0 bases and the J gene end by 4 bases; junction bases not matched to a gene: 3. CDR3 in DNA: TGTGCCAGCAGCTTGGTGGGGAGGGCAGAGACCCAGTACTTC. It encodes CASSLVGRAETQYF. Combining the CDR3 with reference TRBV5-6 and TRBJ2-5 gives the whole variable domain DAGVTQSPTHLIKTRGQQVTLRCSPKSGHDTVSWYQQALGQGPQFIFQYYEEEERQRGNFPDRFSGHQFPNYSSELNVNALLLGDSALYLCASSLVGRAETQYFGPGTRLLVL.

This chain connects TRBV5-4 to TRBJ1-1, with TRBD1 identical over 7 bases. With V trimmed by 4 bases and J by 1 base, 4 bases remained unmatched. This CDR3 is built from 14 residues. Germline CDR1 is SGHNT and CDR2 is YYREEE (reference sequence). The CDR3 sequence: CASSTDRANTEAFF. The CDR3 region has the DNA TGTGCCAGCAGCACAGACAGGGCGAACACTGAAGCTTTCTTT.

V and J are TRBV9 and TRBJ1-2; weak D call: TRBD1 (5 bases). The V gene's germline CDR1 is SGDLS and CDR2 YYNGEE. Trimming left V 4 bases short and J 4 bases short, with 17 bases between. This CDR3 region has 15 residues. CDR3 DNA: TGTGCCAGCAGCCCCCAGGGTTCAGGCGTCTATGGCTACACCTTC. Its protein is CASSPQGSGVYGYTF.

This clone was detected only a few times. Here the CDR3 reads CASSYDSPSGELFF. CDR3 bases: TGTGCCAGCAGTTACGACTCCCCTAGTGGGGAGCTGTTTTTT. J is TRBJ2-2 and V is TRBV6-5; no clear D. The V gene lost 2 bases and the J gene lost 8 bases, with 12 bases spanning the gap. CDR3 length equals 14 residues. CDR1 is MNHEY and CDR2 is SVGAGI in the germline V gene.

This chain joins TRBV29-1 and TRBJ2-5, with 9 bases matching TRBD1. This CDR3 comprises 16 residues. Germline assignment: CDR1 SQVTM and CDR2 ANQGSEA. The junction had 11 bases not matched to a gene; V was cut back by 1 base and J by 5 bases. The CDR3 is CSVEVNRGRIRETQYF. For the CDR3, the DNA is TGCAGCGTTGAAGTAAACAGGGGGCGTATTAGGGAGACCCAGTACTTC.

DNA of the CDR3: TGTGCCTGGAGAGGAGACAGGGAGTATGCAAAACTGTTTTTT. The encoded protein is CAWRGDREYAKLFF. The gene calls are TRBV30 and TRBJ1-4; 7 bases are shared with TRBD1. Germline CDR1 is GTSNPN and CDR2 is SVGIG (reference sequence). V lost 3 bases to trimming and J lost 10 bases; unmatched junction nucleotides: 11. The CDR3 spans 14 residues. The full variable domain, with the rest looked up from reference TRBV30 and TRBJ1-4, is SQTIHQWPATLVQPVGSPLSLECTVEGTSNPNLYWYRQAAGRGLQLLFYSVGIGQISSEVPQNLSASRPQDRQFILSSKKLLLSDSGFYLCAWRGDREYAKLFFGSGTQLSVL.

A few counts support this clone. The V gene is TRBV6-5, the J gene TRBJ2-2; 7 nucleotides line up with TRBD2. CDR1 is MNHEY, CDR2 SVGAGI, per germline. The CDR3 covers 12 residues. The junction had 2 bases not matched to a gene; V was cut back by 6 bases and J by 7 bases. CDR3 nucleotide sequence: TGTGCCAGCAGACGGGGGGTCGGGGAGCTGTTTTTT. It translates to CASRRGVGELFF.

DNA of the CDR3: TGTGCCAGTAGTCACGGAGGGGCTGTAGATGAAGCTTTCTTT. This encodes CASSHGGAVDEAFF. The rearrangement links TRBV19 to TRBJ1-1; tentative D call: TRBD1 (5 bases). The CDR3 extends over 14 amino acids. Trimming pared 5 bases from V and 7 bases from J, leaving 17 bases between. Germline CDR1 and CDR2: LNHDA and SQIVND (reference sequence).

The V call is TRBV5-6, the J call TRBJ2-2; 7 bases are a match to TRBD2. J gave up 4 bases and V 0 bases, and 9 bases lay outside the gene matches. CDR3 length equals 17 residues. Germline assignment: CDR1 SGHDT and CDR2 YYEEEE. The CDR3 nucleotides read TGTGCCAGCAGCTTGGAGGCGGGGGTCGACGCCACCGGGGAGCTGTTTTTT. It is translated as CASSLEAGVDATGELFF.

The rearrangement joins TRBV24-1 to TRBJ1-2, with D tentatively TRBD1 (6 bases). From germline, CDR1 is KGHDR and CDR2 SFDVKD. The CDR3 runs 13 residues. The ends were cut back, 3 bases at V and 6 bases at J, with 10 bases in the middle. DNA of the CDR3: TGTGCCACCAGTGATAGGGGGAGGGATGGCTACACCTTC. Encoded protein: CATSDRGRDGYTF.

This clone has only a few counts. The chain has TRBV19 and TRBJ2-7, with D maybe TRBD1 (6 bases). The germline V and J ends were trimmed by 6 bases and 5 bases, with 20 bases remaining between them. The CDR3 totals 15 residues. Per germline, CDR1 LNHDA and CDR2 SQIVND (reference sequence). CDR3 in amino acids: CASSPQGPPRNEQYF. The DNA of the CDR3 is TGTGCCAGTAGCCCTCAGGGGCCCCCCCGTAACGAGCAGTACTTC.

The chain links TRBV30 to TRBJ1-3; tentative D call: TRBD1 (6 bases). V shed 0 bases and J shed 2 bases, with 8 bases lying between them. Germline CDR1 and CDR2: GTSNPN and SVGIG (reference sequence). The CDR3 runs 14 residues. CDR3 DNA sequence: TGTGCCTGGAGTGTATCAGGGGCTGGAAACACCATATATTTT. It codes for CAWSVSGAGNTIYF.

The table lists this clone with a count of one. The gene calls are TRBV4-2 and TRBJ1-2, with D unclear. V lost 0 bases and J 9 bases, leaving 11 bases between the germline ends. Germline V lookup: CDR1 LGHNA, CDR2 YNFKEQ. The CDR3 contains 13 residues. The CDR3 bases are TGTGCCAGCAGCCAAGACATAGAGATGAGCTACACCTTC. It is translated as CASSQDIEMSYTF.

V is TRBV12-5 and J is TRBJ1-1; 7 bases agree with TRBD1. Germline V gene data show CDR1 as LGHNT and CDR2 as FRNRAP. The CDR3 runs 14 residues. V gave up 5 bases and J gave up 1 base; unmatched junction bases: 4. The CDR3 is CASGPRQGNTEAFF. The CDR3 nucleotides read TGTGCTAGTGGTCCCAGACAGGGGAACACTGAAGCTTTCTTT. Together with reference TRBV12-5 and TRBJ1-1, the CDR3 gives the full variable domain: DARVTQTPRHKVTEMGQEVTMRCQPILGHNTVFWYRQTMMQGLELLAYFRNRAPLDDSGMPKDRFSAEMPDATLATLKIQPSEPRDSAVYFCASGPRQGNTEAFFGQGTRLTVV.

This chain links TRBV5-4 with TRBJ2-1; 14 bases map to TRBD2. Looked up from germline, CDR1 is SGHNT and CDR2 is YYREEE (reference sequence). Trimming took 4 bases from V and 9 from J; bases not matched to a gene: 9. The CDR3 spans 16 residues. The CDR3 here is CASSTPTSGGGSEQFF. As DNA, the CDR3 is TGTGCCAGCAGCACCCCGACTAGCGGGGGGGGTAGTGAGCAGTTCTTC.

The J gene is TRBJ2-3, the V gene TRBV9; 15 nucleotides align to TRBD2. Germline trimming cut 6 bases from V and 0 bases from J; bases unmatched to any gene: 11. This CDR3 region has 19 residues. Germline values: CDR1 SGDLS, CDR2 YYNGEE. The DNA of the CDR3 is TGTGCCAGCACCCGGACTAGCGGGGGGGGCAACCCTAGCACAGATACGCAGTATTTT. This sequence encodes CASTRTSGGGNPSTDTQYF.

The genes are TRBV5-6 and TRBJ1-2; perhaps TRBD1 as D (6 bases). From germline, CDR1 is SGHDT and CDR2 YYEEEE. This CDR3 has 16 amino acids. V lost 4 bases and J 4 bases, leaving 20 bases between the germline ends. The CDR3 region has the DNA TGTGCCAGCAGCCACTCGAGGGAGGGGGTGAGCTATGGCTACACCTTC. This encodes CASSHSREGVSYGYTF.